Listed below are T cell receptor beta chains from one sample, sequenced in a study of cytomegalovirus exposure and HLA in healthy donors. Profiled with immunoSEQ multiplex PCR; TCRdb holds only in-frame clones, not every one. The sample totals about 72,000 clones. Sequenced sample: PBMCs. The receptor set was obtained from a man aged 40-50 years in good health and CMV-seronegative. The CDR3 runs from the conserved cysteine through the conserved F or W. A D gene is named only where the DNA matches it firmly.

d_call j_call v_call cdr3_aa cdr3_nt
- TRBJ1-5 TRBV4-1 CASSHTVNLNQPQHF TGCGCCAGCAGCCATACGGTGAACCTCAATCAGCCCCAGCATTTT
TRBD2 TRBJ2-1 TRBV6-6 CASRRTSGDNEQFF TGTGCCAGCAGACGGACTAGCGGGGACAATGAGCAGTTCTTC
TRBD2 TRBJ2-2 TRBV5-4 CASSYQRGANTGELFF TGTGCCAGCAGCTATCAGCGGGGGGCGAACACCGGGGAGCTGTTTTTT
TRBD1 TRBJ1-1 TRBV4-1 CASSRGQGVRTEAFF TGCGCCAGCAGCCGGGGACAGGGGGTACGGACTGAAGCTTTCTTT
- TRBJ2-7 TRBV6-1 CASSEMGRASYEQYF TGTGCCAGCAGTGAAATGGGCAGGGCCTCCTACGAGCAGTACTTC
- TRBJ1-1 TRBV7-6 CASSLDIRGTEAFF TGTGCCAGCAGCTTAGACATCAGGGGCACTGAAGCTTTCTTT
- TRBJ2-7 TRBV13 CASRSLGQSYEQYF TGTGCCAGCAGGTCCTTAGGACAGTCCTACGAGCAGTACTTC
TRBD1 TRBJ1-2 TRBV5-1 CASSWNPGQWDNYGYTF TGCGCCAGCAGCTGGAACCCGGGACAGTGGGATAACTATGGCTACACCTTC
TRBD2 TRBJ2-3 TRBV29-1 CSVELAGADTQYF TGCAGCGTTGAACTAGCGGGGGCAGATACGCAGTATTTT
TRBD1 TRBJ1-2 TRBV9 CASSAAGGGSRGYTF TGTGCCAGCAGCGCCGCAGGGGGAGGTAGTCGTGGCTACACCTTC
TRBD2 TRBJ2-3 TRBV29-1 CSVRWRGDPDTQYF TGCAGCGTTCGGTGGCGGGGGGACCCAGATACGCAGTATTTT
TRBD1 TRBJ2-5 TRBV5-4 CASSLVGTGVETQYF TGTGCCAGCAGCTTGGTGGGTACAGGGGTCGAGACCCAGTACTTC
- TRBJ1-6 TRBV13 CASSPGGRVPHSPLHF TGTGCCAGCAGCCCAGGTGGCAGGGTGCCCCATTCACCCCTCCACTTT
TRBD2 TRBJ2-3 TRBV6-5 CASSSLAGASTDTQYF TGTGCCAGCAGTTCCCTAGCGGGGGCCAGCACAGATACGCAGTATTTT
- TRBJ2-7 TRBV7-9 CASSYKGVGAYEQYF TGTGCCAGCAGCTATAAGGGGGTTGGGGCCTACGAGCAGTACTTC
- TRBJ2-1 TRBV9 CASSVAAVPYNEQFF TGTGCCAGCAGCGTAGCGGCGGTTCCTTACAATGAGCAGTTCTTC
TRBD1 TRBJ2-7 TRBV28 CASSFSRDRGPYEQYF TGTGCCAGCAGTTTCTCCCGGGACAGGGGACCCTACGAGCAGTACTTC
- TRBJ1-6 TRBV13 CASSLAQDSLTPLHF TGTGCCAGCAGCCTCGCCCAGGACAGCTTAACCCCCCTCCACTTT
- TRBJ2-2 TRBV19 CASSIIGGNTGELFF TGTGCCAGTAGTATCATCGGGGGGAACACCGGGGAGCTGTTTTTT
- TRBJ1-1 TRBV6-5 CASIDDSNTEAFF TGTGCCAGCATTGACGACAGCAACACTGAAGCTTTCTTT
- TRBJ2-5 TRBV5-6 CASSSMGYGQETQYF TGTGCCAGCAGCTCAATGGGTTACGGGCAAGAGACCCAGTACTTC
- TRBJ1-2 TRBV27 CASSTQGNGYTF TGTGCCAGCAGTACACAGGGCAATGGCTACACCTTC
- TRBJ2-1 TRBV6-1 CASSERGGGQFF TGTGCCAGCAGTGAGAGGGGGGGCGGGCAGTTCTTC
TRBD2 TRBJ2-1 TRBV27 CASSLMSSGGANEQFF TGTGCCAGCAGTTTAATGTCAAGCGGGGGGGCGAATGAGCAGTTCTTC
TRBD1 TRBJ1-1 TRBV6-6 CASSPLRQGTNTEAFF TGTGCCAGCAGTCCCTTACGACAGGGGACAAACACTGAAGCTTTCTTT
- TRBJ2-3 TRBV19 CASTQGGNTQYF TGTGCCAGTACCCAGGGGGGAAATACGCAGTATTTT
TRBD1 TRBJ2-6 TRBV25-1 CASSKGTGGSGANVLTF TGTGCCAGCAGTAAAGGGACAGGGGGGTCTGGGGCCAACGTCCTGACTTTC
- TRBJ1-1 TRBV5-6 CASSLGRNTEAFF TGTGCCAGCAGCTTAGGGAGGAACACTGAAGCTTTCTTT
TRBD2 TRBJ2-3 TRBV11-2 CASSLRGGTDAQYF TGTGCCAGCAGCTTGCGGGGGGGCACAGATGCGCAGTATTTT
TRBD2 TRBJ2-3 TRBV4-2 CASSQSVTSGGGDTQYF TGTGCCAGCAGCCAATCTGTAACTAGCGGGGGAGGAGATACGCAGTATTTT
- TRBJ1-1 TRBV14 CASSLRTGNTEAFF TGTGCCAGCAGCCTACGTACAGGGAACACTGAAGCTTTCTTT
TRBD2 TRBJ2-7 TRBV4-1 CASSQGRLADYEQYF TGCGCCAGCAGCCAAGGGCGCCTAGCGGACTACGAGCAGTACTTC
- TRBJ2-7 TRBV7-9 CASSGGSSYEQYF TGTGCCAGCAGCGGTGGGAGCTCCTACGAGCAGTACTTC
- TRBJ2-7 TRBV6-5 CASSLGEAPYEQYF TGTGCCAGCAGTTTAGGGGAGGCCCCCTACGAGCAGTACTTC
- TRBJ1-5 TRBV28 CASRNGNGQPQHF TGTGCCAGCCGGAACGGCAACGGGCAGCCCCAGCATTTT
- TRBJ1-4 TRBV4-1 CASSQDPFEKLFF TGCGCCAGCAGCCAAGACCCGTTTGAAAAACTGTTTTTT
TRBD1 TRBJ2-2 TRBV4-1 CASSQSGQGGELFF TGCGCCAGCAGCCAATCGGGACAGGGCGGGGAGCTGTTTTTT
TRBD1 TRBJ2-7 TRBV6-5 CASRGTGETYEQYF TGTGCCAGCAGGGGGACAGGGGAGACTTACGAGCAGTACTTC
- TRBJ1-1 TRBV4-1 CASSQVGGNTEAFF TGCGCCAGCAGCCAAGTTGGAGGGAACACTGAAGCTTTCTTT
- TRBJ2-4 TRBV2 CASSEEAKNIQYF TGTGCCAGCAGTGAGGAGGCCAAAAACATTCAGTACTTC
- TRBJ2-2 TRBV11-2 CASSLPGLRTVKNTGELFF TGTGCCAGCAGCTTACCGGGGTTGCGGACAGTCAAGAACACCGGGGAGCTGTTTTTT
- TRBJ1-4 TRBV30 CAWSTTGVLFF TGTGCCTGGTCCACAACGGGAGTACTGTTTTTT
- TRBJ2-6 TRBV5-1 CASTEVAGGGANVLTF TGCGCCAGTACCGAGGTGGCCGGAGGCGGGGCCAACGTCCTGACTTTC
TRBD1 TRBJ1-2 TRBV5-4 CASSDGQGRTYGYTF TGTGCCAGCAGCGACGGACAGGGACGTACCTATGGCTACACCTTC
TRBD1 TRBJ1-2 TRBV7-9 CASGDSSNYGYTF TGTGCCAGCGGGGACAGTTCTAACTATGGCTACACCTTC
- TRBJ2-7 TRBV30 CAWSAWSGAYEQYF TGTGCCTGGAGCGCCTGGTCGGGGGCCTACGAGCAGTACTTC
- TRBJ2-5 TRBV5-1 CASSLGTEQETQYF TGCGCCAGCAGCTTGGGGACAGAACAAGAGACCCAGTACTTC
TRBD1 TRBJ2-1 TRBV25-1 CASSEGWTGRRNEQFF TGTGCCAGCAGTGAGGGCTGGACAGGGCGACGCAATGAGCAGTTCTTC
- TRBJ1-2 TRBV9 CASSVSGHPNYGYTF TGTGCCAGCAGCGTTTCAGGGCATCCAAACTATGGCTACACCTTC
TRBD2 TRBJ2-3 TRBV11-2 CASSEVAGGRADTQYF TGTGCCAGCAGCGAGGTAGCGGGGGGGAGGGCAGATACGCAGTATTTT
TRBD2 TRBJ2-3 TRBV5-8 CASRLRTGGSTQYF TGTGCCAGCAGACTAAGGACGGGCGGGAGTACGCAGTATTTT
- TRBJ1-4 TRBV30 CAWSEGHQSKGELFF TGTGCCTGGAGTGAGGGTCACCAATCTAAGGGAGAACTGTTTTTT
TRBD1 TRBJ2-7 TRBV4-2 CASSHPGQGDYEQYF TGTGCCAGCAGCCATCCCGGACAGGGAGACTACGAGCAGTACTTC